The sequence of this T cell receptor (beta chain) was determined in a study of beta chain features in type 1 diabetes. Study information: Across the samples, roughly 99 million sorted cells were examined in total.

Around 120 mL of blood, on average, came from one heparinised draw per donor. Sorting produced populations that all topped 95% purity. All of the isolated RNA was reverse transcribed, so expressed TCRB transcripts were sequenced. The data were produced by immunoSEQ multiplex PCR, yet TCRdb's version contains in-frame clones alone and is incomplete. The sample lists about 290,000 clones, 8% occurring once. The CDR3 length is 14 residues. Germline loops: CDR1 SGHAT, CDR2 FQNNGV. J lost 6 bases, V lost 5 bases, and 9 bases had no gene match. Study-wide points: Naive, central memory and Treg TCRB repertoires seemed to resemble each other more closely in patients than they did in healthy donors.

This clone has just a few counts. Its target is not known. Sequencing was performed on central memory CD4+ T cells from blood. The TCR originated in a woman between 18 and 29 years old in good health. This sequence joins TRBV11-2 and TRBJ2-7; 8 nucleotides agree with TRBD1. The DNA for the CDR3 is TGTGCCAGCAGCCGTAACGACAGGGGTTTCGAGCAGTACTTC. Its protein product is CASSRNDRGFEQYF.